These 15 T cell receptor beta chains originate from one sample sequenced in a study of blood T cell repertoires in COVID-19. The data were produced by immunoSEQ multiplex PCR, yet TCRdb's version contains in-frame clones alone and is incomplete. The repertoire holds about 75,000 clones, with approximately 90% as singletons. Sequences were obtained from peripheral blood. The receptors were gathered from a woman in her 50s with acute or convalescent COVID-19.

The gene calls are TRBV11-2 and TRBJ2-3, with TRBD2 identical over 11 bases. This CDR3 region has 15 residues. Germline V gene data show CDR1 as SGHAT and CDR2 as FQNNGV. With V trimmed by 4 bases and J by 5 bases, 5 bases remained unmatched. This chain's CDR3 is CASSWIAGGRDTQYF. The DNA for the CDR3 is TGTGCCAGCAGCTGGATAGCGGGAGGGAGAGATACGCAGTATTTT. Variable domain in full (rest from reference TRBV11-2 and TRBJ2-3): EAGVAQSPRYKIIEKRQSVAFWCNPISGHATLYWYQQILGQGPKLLIQFQNNGVVDDSQLPKDRFSAERLKGVDSTLKIQPAKLEDSAVYLCASSWIAGGRDTQYFGPGTRLTVL.

The rearrangement links TRBV5-4 to TRBJ2-5; 9 bases map to TRBD1. J lost 1 base, V lost 4 bases, and 5 bases had no gene match. The CDR3 length is 15 residues. CDR1 SGHNT and CDR2 YYREEE come from the germline V gene (reference sequence). The CDR3: CASSTGGSSQETQYF. CDR3 DNA: TGTGCCAGCAGCACAGGGGGCTCGAGCCAAGAGACCCAGTACTTC.

This clone was detected only once. CDR3 coding DNA: TGTGCCAGCAGTGAAGCGAGGACAGACTATCAGCCCCAGCATTTT. Translated, it gives CASSEARTDYQPQHF. The V gene is TRBV2, the J gene TRBJ1-5; TRBD1 is a possible D gene (6 bases). CDR1 and CDR2 (germline): SNHLY, FYNNEI. CDR3 length: 15 amino acids. Between the trimmed V and J ends, which lost 0 bases and 5 bases, there was a span of 11 bases.

The chain joins TRBV28 to TRBJ2-2; 9 nucleotides line up with TRBD2. V lost 8 bases, J lost 3 bases, and 4 bases stayed unmatched. The CDR3 spans 14 residues. The V gene's germline CDR1 is MDHEN and CDR2 SYDVKM. The chain's CDR3 is CASGTSLYTGELFF. Here the CDR3 DNA reads TGTGCCAGCGGGACTAGCCTTTACACCGGGGAGCTGTTTTTT.

This rearrangement joins TRBV9 to TRBJ2-1; D possibly corresponds to TRBD2 (5 bases). The germline CDR1 and CDR2 sequences are SGDLS and YYNGEE. Between the trimmed V and J ends, which lost 4 bases and 1 base, there was a span of 12 bases. This CDR3 comprises 15 residues. The CDR3 sequence: CASSPTPGSYNEQFF. The CDR3 DNA follows: TGTGCCAGCAGCCCCACGCCGGGATCCTACAATGAGCAGTTCTTC.

The chain couples TRBV19 to TRBJ2-1, with TRBD2 identical over 8 bases. Trimming removed 4 bases from V and 0 bases from J; junction bases left unmatched: 5. Germline CDR1 LNHDA, CDR2 SQIVND (reference sequence). This CDR3 has 16 residues. The CDR3 is CASSSSGTLSYNEQFF. CDR3 bases: TGTGCCAGTAGTAGTAGCGGGACCCTCTCCTACAATGAGCAGTTCTTC. Drawing the rest from reference TRBV19 and TRBJ2-1, the complete variable domain is DGGITQSPKYLFRKEGQNVTLSCEQNLNHDAMYWYRQDPGQGLRLIYYSQIVNDFQKGDIAEGYSVSREKKESFPLTVTSAQKNPTAFYLCASSSSGTLSYNEQFFGPGTRLTVL.

This chain connects TRBV7-8 to TRBJ1-2; D may be TRBD1 (6 bases). V was shortened by 1 base and J by 8 bases, with 11 bases between the two germline ends. The germline V gene has CDR1 SGHVS and CDR2 FQNEAQ. The CDR3 sequence is 13 residues long. CDR3 bases: TGTGCCAGCAGCTTAGTTCAGGGGAAAGGCTACACCTTC. It is translated as CASSLVQGKGYTF.

V and J are TRBV2 and TRBJ2-3, with 7 positions matching TRBD1. The junction had 6 bases not matched to a gene; V was cut back by 5 bases and J by 4 bases. The CDR3 totals 14 residues. CDR1 is SNHLY, CDR2 FYNNEI, per germline. The CDR3 nucleotides are TGTGCCAGCAGTTTGCGACAGGGTCCAGATACGCAGTATTTT. Translated, it gives CASSLRQGPDTQYF.

The V gene is TRBV7-8, the J gene TRBJ2-1, with 9 bases aligning to TRBD2. Germline V gene data show CDR1 as SGHVS and CDR2 as FQNEAQ. Trimming at V came to 5 bases and at J to 2 bases, leaving 4 bases not matched to a gene. This CDR3 has 15 residues. DNA for the CDR3: TGTGCCAGCAGCCTCCGACTAGCGGCCTACAATGAGCAGTTCTTC. It is translated as CASSLRLAAYNEQFF.

This chain joins TRBV6-5 and TRBJ1-5; the match to TRBD1 covers 8 bases. Germline values: CDR1 MNHEY, CDR2 SVGAGI. The CDR3 runs to 14 residues. After removal of 10 bases from V and 2 bases from J, the junction contained 7 bases not matched to a gene. Written as DNA, the CDR3 is TGTGCCACCAGGACAGGGACAGGCAATCAGCCCCAGCATTTT. It encodes CATRTGTGNQPQHF.

This chain joins TRBV6-5 and TRBJ2-3, with TRBD2 matching over 11 bases. Germline values: CDR1 MNHEY, CDR2 SVGAGI. V lost 5 bases, J lost 1 base, and 2 bases stayed unmatched. The CDR3 runs 15 residues. CDR3 sequence reads: CASSILAGGTDTQYF. CDR3 nucleotides: TGTGCCAGCAGTATACTAGCGGGGGGCACAGATACGCAGTATTTT.

V usage is TRBV21-1 and J usage is TRBJ2-5; the listed D gene, TRBD1, was not tested against the DNA. TRBV21-1 is a documented pseudogene. The CDR3 contains 15 residues. This CDR3 reads CASGSGTGVRETQYF. The CDR3 DNA is TGTGCCAGCGGCTCCGGGACAGGGGTACGGGAGACCCAGTACTTC.

The chain combines TRBV3-1 (or the pseudogene TRBV3-2) with TRBJ2-7; the D gene is possibly TRBD1 (6 bases). The germline gives CDR1 LGHDT, CDR2 YNNKEL (reference sequence). This CDR3 comprises 14 residues. Deletions cut 10 bases from V and 1 base from J, with 17 bases between. The CDR3 loop reads CATSVSQGSYEQYF. The CDR3 DNA reads as TGTGCCACCTCTGTAAGCCAGGGGTCCTACGAGCAGTACTTC.

The rearrangement uses TRBV21-1 and TRBJ2-5; TRBD1 reflects the table's D call only, with no check against the DNA. TRBV21-1 is a recognized pseudogene. The CDR3 is made up of 15 amino acids. CDR3 in DNA: TGTGCCAGCAGCAAAGGCCAGACAGTGCAAGAGACCCAGTACTTC. This codes for CASSKGQTVQETQYF.

This chain connects TRBV6-5 to TRBJ2-5; 10 bases match TRBD2. The germline gives CDR1 MNHEY, CDR2 SVGAGI. The CDR3 runs 15 residues. J lost 5 bases, V lost 6 bases, and 9 bases had no gene match. CDR3 loop: CASRPPTSGRETQYF. The CDR3 bases are TGTGCCAGCAGACCGCCGACTAGCGGGCGGGAGACCCAGTACTTC.